This entry is about one TCR beta chain. CDR3 size: 13 residues. Germline V gene data show CDR1 as SGHTA and CDR2 as FQGNSA. V lost 5 bases, J lost 3 bases, and 11 bases lay in between. Researchers used 5'RACE with constant-segment primers to make TCR alpha and TCR beta cDNA libraries that carry sample barcodes and UMIs. Using its own MiXCR run on the 5' RACE reads, TCRdb lists one record per CDR3 protein. The profile shows 560,000 or so distinct CDR3 sequences, about 18% of them singletons. These data originate in a study of T-cell memory formation after mild COVID-19. The rearrangement links TRBV7-2 to TRBJ2-7; no firm D call. The sample comprised PBMCs or a T cell subset sorted from them (not recorded which). This clonotype was obtained from an adult woman who had mild COVID-19 (a few samples of this study predate the infection). Cell type and time point are not known. CDR3 region: CASSPVDGYEQYF. DNA for the CDR3: TGTGCCAGCAGCCCTGTGGATGGCTACGAGCAGTACTTC. The full variable domain, rest sourced from reference TRBV7-2 and TRBJ2-7, is GAGVSQSPSNKVTEKGKDVELRCDPISGHTALYWYRQSLGQGLEFLIYFQGNSAPDKSGLPSDRFSAERTGGSVSTLTIQRTQQEDSAVYLCASSPVDGYEQYFGPGTRLTVT.